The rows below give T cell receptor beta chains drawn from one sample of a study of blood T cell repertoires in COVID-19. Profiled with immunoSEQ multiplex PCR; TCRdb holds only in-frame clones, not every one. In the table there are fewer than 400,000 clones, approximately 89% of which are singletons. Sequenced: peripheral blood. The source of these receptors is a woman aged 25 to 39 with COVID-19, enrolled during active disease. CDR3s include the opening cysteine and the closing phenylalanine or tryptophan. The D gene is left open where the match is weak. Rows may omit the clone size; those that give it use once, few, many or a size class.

CDR3 protein: CASSLSGTGNTIYF; CDR3 DNA: TGCGCCAGCAGCTTGTCCGGGACAGGGAACACCATATATTTT; J gene: TRBJ1-3; V gene: TRBV5-1; clone size: few; D gene: TRBD1
CDR3 protein: CASRDWDSYGYTF; CDR3 DNA: TGTGCCAGCCGCGATTGGGACAGCTATGGCTACACCTTC; J gene: TRBJ1-2; V gene: TRBV25-1; clone size: .; D gene: TRBD1
CDR3 protein: CASSLVSRRDTEAFF; CDR3 DNA: TGCGCCAGCAGCTTGGTGAGCAGGAGGGACACTGAAGCTTTCTTT; J gene: TRBJ1-1; V gene: TRBV5-1; clone size: many; D gene: .
CDR3 protein: CASSQDHPLRGFLETQYF; CDR3 DNA: TGTGCCAGCAGCCAAGACCACCCGCTCAGAGGATTTTTGGAGACCCAGTACTTC; J gene: TRBJ2-5; V gene: TRBV3-1/TRBV3-2; clone size: .; D gene: .
CDR3 protein: CASSQGLAVGTDTQYF; CDR3 DNA: TGCGCCAGCAGCCAAGGCTTAGCGGTGGGCACAGATACGCAGTATTTT; J gene: TRBJ2-3; V gene: TRBV4-1; clone size: .; D gene: .
CDR3 protein: CASTLASGFRTEAFF; CDR3 DNA: TGTGCCAGTACCCTGGCTTCAGGGTTTCGCACTGAAGCTTTCTTT; J gene: TRBJ1-1; V gene: TRBV19; clone size: .; D gene: .
CDR3 protein: CASSLGRGSTDTQYF; CDR3 DNA: TGTGCCAGCAGCTTAGGGCGGGGGAGCACAGATACGCAGTATTTT; J gene: TRBJ2-3; V gene: TRBV7-6; clone size: .; D gene: TRBD2
CDR3 protein: CASSPSGGAYNEQFF; CDR3 DNA: TGTGCCAGCAGTCCAAGCGGGGGGGCCTACAATGAGCAGTTCTTC; J gene: TRBJ2-1; V gene: TRBV7-2; clone size: .; D gene: TRBD2
CDR3 protein: CASMRGEQETQYF; CDR3 DNA: TGTGCCAGCATGCGCGGCGAACAAGAGACCCAGTACTTC; J gene: TRBJ2-5; V gene: TRBV11-3; clone size: .; D gene: .
CDR3 protein: CASSPSASFGGYGYTF; CDR3 DNA: TGCGCCAGCAGCCCCTCAGCCTCATTTGGCGGGTATGGCTACACCTTC; J gene: TRBJ1-2; V gene: TRBV4-1; clone size: once; D gene: .
CDR3 protein: CAIRASMNTEAFF; CDR3 DNA: TGTGCCATCCGCGCATCCATGAACACTGAAGCTTTCTTT; J gene: TRBJ1-1; V gene: TRBV10-3; clone size: .; D gene: .
CDR3 protein: CASSLGDRGHGYTF; CDR3 DNA: TGTGCCAGCAGCTTAGGGGACAGGGGGCATGGCTACACCTTC; J gene: TRBJ1-2; V gene: TRBV5-6; clone size: .; D gene: TRBD1
CDR3 protein: CASSIERNTDTQYF; CDR3 DNA: TGTGCCAGTAGTATAGAGCGAAACACAGATACGCAGTATTTT; J gene: TRBJ2-3; V gene: TRBV19; clone size: .; D gene: .
CDR3 protein: CASSPGRFYEQYF; CDR3 DNA: TGTGCCAGCAGCCCTGGCCGATTCTACGAGCAGTACTTC; J gene: TRBJ2-7; V gene: TRBV14; clone size: .; D gene: .
CDR3 protein: CASSQGSWTEAFF; CDR3 DNA: TGTGCCAGCAGCCAGGGGTCATGGACTGAAGCTTTCTTT; J gene: TRBJ1-1; V gene: TRBV6-5; clone size: .; D gene: .
CDR3 protein: CASVQGAVSNQPQHF; CDR3 DNA: TGTGCCAGCGTACAGGGGGCGGTCAGCAATCAGCCCCAGCATTTT; J gene: TRBJ1-5; V gene: TRBV28; clone size: .; D gene: TRBD1
CDR3 protein: CASSVGTTGELFF; CDR3 DNA: TGTGCCAGCAGCGTCGGGACTACCGGGGAGCTGTTTTTT; J gene: TRBJ2-2; V gene: TRBV9; clone size: once; D gene: .
CDR3 protein: CASSLAMRGAEYF; CDR3 DNA: TGTGCCAGCAGCTTAGCAATGCGGGGGGCCGAGTACTTC; J gene: TRBJ2-7; V gene: TRBV11-3; clone size: .; D gene: TRBD2
CDR3 protein: CASSLGGRGSEKLFF; CDR3 DNA: TGTGCCAGCAGCTTAGGTGGGAGGGGCTCTGAAAAACTGTTTTTT; J gene: TRBJ1-4; V gene: TRBV13; clone size: .; D gene: .
CDR3 protein: CASAAGQMNTEAFF; CDR3 DNA: TGCGCCAGCGCCGCCGGACAAATGAACACTGAAGCTTTCTTT; J gene: TRBJ1-1; V gene: TRBV5-1; clone size: .; D gene: .
CDR3 protein: CAWTSGTGAYEQYF; CDR3 DNA: TGTGCCTGGACTTCCGGGACGGGAGCCTACGAGCAGTACTTC; J gene: TRBJ2-7; V gene: TRBV30; clone size: .; D gene: .
CDR3 protein: CATSGQGWGSNQPQHF; CDR3 DNA: TGTGCCACCAGTGGCCAGGGATGGGGTAGCAATCAGCCCCAGCATTTT; J gene: TRBJ1-5; V gene: TRBV24-1; clone size: .; D gene: .
CDR3 protein: CASSGSGTEYNEQFF; CDR3 DNA: TGTGCCAGCAGCGGGTCCGGGACAGAATACAATGAGCAGTTCTTC; J gene: TRBJ2-1; V gene: TRBV9; clone size: .; D gene: TRBD1
CDR3 protein: CASATRGGGNYGYTF; CDR3 DNA: TGTGCCAGCGCCACCCGAGGCGGCGGAAACTATGGCTACACCTTC; J gene: TRBJ1-2; V gene: TRBV6-5; clone size: .; D gene: .
CDR3 protein: CASPARGGQGSYGYTF; CDR3 DNA: TGTGCCAGTCCCGCGAGGGGGGGACAGGGATCCTATGGCTACACCTTC; J gene: TRBJ1-2; V gene: TRBV19; clone size: .; D gene: TRBD1
CDR3 protein: CASSPQGTRYEQYF; CDR3 DNA: TGTGCCAGCAGCCCCCAGGGGACCCGCTACGAGCAGTACTTC; J gene: TRBJ2-7; V gene: TRBV5-5; clone size: .; D gene: .
CDR3 protein: CASSPRRLEPQHF; CDR3 DNA: TGTGCCAGCAGCCCCAGGAGGCTGGAGCCCCAGCATTTT; J gene: TRBJ1-5; V gene: TRBV27; clone size: .; D gene: .